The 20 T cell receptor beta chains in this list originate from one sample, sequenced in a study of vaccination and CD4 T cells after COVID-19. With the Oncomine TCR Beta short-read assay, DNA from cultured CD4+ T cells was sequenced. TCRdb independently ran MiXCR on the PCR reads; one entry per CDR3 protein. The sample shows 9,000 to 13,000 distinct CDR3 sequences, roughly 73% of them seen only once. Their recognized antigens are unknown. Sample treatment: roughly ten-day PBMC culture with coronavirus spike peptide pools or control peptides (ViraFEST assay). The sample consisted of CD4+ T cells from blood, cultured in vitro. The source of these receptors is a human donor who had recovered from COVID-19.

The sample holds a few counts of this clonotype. CDR3 protein: CSARPRVGGLGVDGYTF. The DNA of the CDR3 is TGCAGTGCTAGACCACGGGTGGGAGGATTGGGGGTGGATGGCTACACCTTC. The genes are TRBV20-1 and TRBJ1-2, with a tentative D call TRBD1 (5 bases). This CDR3 has 17 amino acids. V was trimmed by 2 bases and J by 6 bases, leaving 25 bases between them. Germline CDR1 DFQATT, CDR2 SNEGSKA (reference sequence).

In nucleotides, the CDR3 is TGTGCCAGCAGCTTCCGGGACAGGGGGGAGACCCAGTACTTC. Amino acids: CASSFRDRGETQYF. V usage is TRBV5-6 and J usage is TRBJ2-5, with 11 bases lining up with TRBD1. Germline CDR1 and CDR2: SGHDT and YYEEEE. V gave up 2 bases and J gave up 5 bases; unmatched junction bases: 2. This CDR3 contains 14 residues.

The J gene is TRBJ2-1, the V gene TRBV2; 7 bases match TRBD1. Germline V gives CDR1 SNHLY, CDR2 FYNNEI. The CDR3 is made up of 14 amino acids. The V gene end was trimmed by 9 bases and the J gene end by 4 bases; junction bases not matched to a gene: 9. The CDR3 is CASTPGTEYNEQFF. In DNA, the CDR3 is TGTGCCAGTACCCCCGGGACAGAATACAATGAGCAGTTCTTC.

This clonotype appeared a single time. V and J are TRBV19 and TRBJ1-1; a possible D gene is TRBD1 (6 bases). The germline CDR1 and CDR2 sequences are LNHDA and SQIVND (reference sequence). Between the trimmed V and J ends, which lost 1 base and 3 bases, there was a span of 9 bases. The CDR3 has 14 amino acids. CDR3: CASSIGQGHTEAFF. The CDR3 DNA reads TGTGCCAGTAGTATAGGCCAGGGGCACACTGAAGCTTTCTTT.

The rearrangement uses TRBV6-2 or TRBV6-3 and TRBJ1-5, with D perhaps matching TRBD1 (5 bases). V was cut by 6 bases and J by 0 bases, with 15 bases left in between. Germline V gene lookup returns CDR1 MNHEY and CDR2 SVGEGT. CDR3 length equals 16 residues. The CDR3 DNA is TGTGCCAGCAGACGGACGGGGGGATATAGCAATCAGCCCCAGCATTTT. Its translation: CASRRTGGYSNQPQHF.

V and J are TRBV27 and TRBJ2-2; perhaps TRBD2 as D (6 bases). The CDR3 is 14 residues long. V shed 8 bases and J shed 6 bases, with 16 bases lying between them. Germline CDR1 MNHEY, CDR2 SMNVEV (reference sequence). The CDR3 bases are TGTGCCAGCTGCTGGGGGTGGGGGGCCGGGGAGCTGTTTTTT. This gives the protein CASCWGWGAGELFF.

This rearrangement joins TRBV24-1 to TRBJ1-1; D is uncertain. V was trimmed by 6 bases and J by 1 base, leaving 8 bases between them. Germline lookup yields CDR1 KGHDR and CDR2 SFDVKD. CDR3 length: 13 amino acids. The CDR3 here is CATSRQANTEAFF. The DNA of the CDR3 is TGTGCCACCAGTCGGCAGGCGAACACTGAAGCTTTCTTT.

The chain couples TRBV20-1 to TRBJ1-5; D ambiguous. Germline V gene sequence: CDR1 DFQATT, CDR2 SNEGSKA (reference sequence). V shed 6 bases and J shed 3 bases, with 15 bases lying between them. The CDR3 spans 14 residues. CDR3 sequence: CSARRSKSNQPQHF. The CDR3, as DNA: TGCAGTGCCCGTCGTTCTAAATCCAATCAGCCCCAGCATTTT.

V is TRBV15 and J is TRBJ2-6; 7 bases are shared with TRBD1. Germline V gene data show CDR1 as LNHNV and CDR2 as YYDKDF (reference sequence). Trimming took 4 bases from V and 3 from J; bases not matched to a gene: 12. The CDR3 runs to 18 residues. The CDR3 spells CATSKSQGTRYGANVLTF. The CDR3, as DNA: TGTGCCACCAGCAAGTCACAGGGGACGAGGTATGGGGCCAACGTCCTGACTTTC.

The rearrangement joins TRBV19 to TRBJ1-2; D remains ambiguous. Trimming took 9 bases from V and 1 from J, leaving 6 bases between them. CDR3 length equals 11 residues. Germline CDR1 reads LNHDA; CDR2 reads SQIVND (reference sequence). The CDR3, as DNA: TGTGCCAGCCGGGTTAACTATGGCTACACCTTC. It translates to CASRVNYGYTF.

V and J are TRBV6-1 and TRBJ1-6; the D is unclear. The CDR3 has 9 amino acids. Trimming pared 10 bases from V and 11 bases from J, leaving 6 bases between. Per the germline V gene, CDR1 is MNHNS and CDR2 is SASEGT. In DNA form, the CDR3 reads TGTGCCAAAAGCCCACCCCTCCACTTT. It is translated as CAKSPPLHF.

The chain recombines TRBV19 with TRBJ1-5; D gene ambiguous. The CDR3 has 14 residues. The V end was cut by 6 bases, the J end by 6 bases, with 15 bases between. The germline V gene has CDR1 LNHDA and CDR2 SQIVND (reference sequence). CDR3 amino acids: CASSVTLTGQPQHF. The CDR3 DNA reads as TGTGCCAGTAGCGTGACACTGACGGGTCAGCCCCAGCATTTT.

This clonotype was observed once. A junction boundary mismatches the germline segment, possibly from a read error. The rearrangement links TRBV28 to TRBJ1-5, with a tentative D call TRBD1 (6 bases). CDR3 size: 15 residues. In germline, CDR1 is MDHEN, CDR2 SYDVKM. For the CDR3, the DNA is TGTGCCAGCAGGCGGACAGACAATAGCAATCAGCCCCTGCATTTT. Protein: CASRRTDNSNQPLHF.

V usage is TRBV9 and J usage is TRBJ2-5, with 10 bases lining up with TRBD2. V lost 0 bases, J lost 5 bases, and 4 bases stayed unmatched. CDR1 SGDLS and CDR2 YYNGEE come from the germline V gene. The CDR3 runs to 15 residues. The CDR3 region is CASSVGLAGVETQYF. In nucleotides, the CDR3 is TGTGCCAGCAGCGTAGGTCTAGCGGGAGTGGAGACCCAGTACTTC.

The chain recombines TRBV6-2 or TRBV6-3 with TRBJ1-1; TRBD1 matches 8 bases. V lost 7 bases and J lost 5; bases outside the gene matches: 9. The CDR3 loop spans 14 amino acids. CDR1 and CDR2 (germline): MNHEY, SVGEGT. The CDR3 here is CASTMGQVVTEAFF. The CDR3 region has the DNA TGTGCCAGCACCATGGGACAGGTTGTGACTGAAGCTTTCTTT.

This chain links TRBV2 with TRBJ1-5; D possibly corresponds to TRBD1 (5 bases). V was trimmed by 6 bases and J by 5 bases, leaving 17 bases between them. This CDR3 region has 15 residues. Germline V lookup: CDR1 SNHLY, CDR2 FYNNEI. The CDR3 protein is CASRGDGLRDQPQHF. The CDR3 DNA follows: TGTGCCAGCAGGGGGGACGGACTAAGAGATCAGCCCCAGCATTTT.

CDR3 region: CASSYRRGGNQPQHF. DNA of the CDR3: TGTGCCAGCAGTTACCGACGGGGGGGCAATCAGCCCCAGCATTTT. The chain recombines TRBV6-5 with TRBJ1-5; perhaps TRBD1 as D (5 bases). Trimming removed 2 bases from V and 2 bases from J, with 10 bases in between. The germline V gene has CDR1 MNHEY and CDR2 SVGAGI. The CDR3 runs 15 residues.

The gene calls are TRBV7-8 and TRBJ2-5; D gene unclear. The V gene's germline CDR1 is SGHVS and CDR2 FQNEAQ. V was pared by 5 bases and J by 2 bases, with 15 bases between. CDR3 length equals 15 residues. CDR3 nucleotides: TGTGCCAGCAGCGGGCTACCGAATGTACAAGAGACCCAGTACTTC. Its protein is CASSGLPNVQETQYF.

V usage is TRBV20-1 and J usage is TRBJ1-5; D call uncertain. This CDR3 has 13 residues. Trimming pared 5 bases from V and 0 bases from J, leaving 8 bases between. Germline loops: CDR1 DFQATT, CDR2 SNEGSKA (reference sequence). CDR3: CSAPDYSNQPQHF. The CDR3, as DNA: TGCAGTGCTCCCGATTATAGCAATCAGCCCCAGCATTTT.

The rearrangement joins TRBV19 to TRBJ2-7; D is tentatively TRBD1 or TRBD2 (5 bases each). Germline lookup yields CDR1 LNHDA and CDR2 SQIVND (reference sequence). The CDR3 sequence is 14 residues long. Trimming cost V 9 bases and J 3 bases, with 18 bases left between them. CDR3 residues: CASKGSYTHYEQYF. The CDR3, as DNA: TGTGCCAGCAAGGGGAGCTATACCCACTACGAGCAGTACTTC.